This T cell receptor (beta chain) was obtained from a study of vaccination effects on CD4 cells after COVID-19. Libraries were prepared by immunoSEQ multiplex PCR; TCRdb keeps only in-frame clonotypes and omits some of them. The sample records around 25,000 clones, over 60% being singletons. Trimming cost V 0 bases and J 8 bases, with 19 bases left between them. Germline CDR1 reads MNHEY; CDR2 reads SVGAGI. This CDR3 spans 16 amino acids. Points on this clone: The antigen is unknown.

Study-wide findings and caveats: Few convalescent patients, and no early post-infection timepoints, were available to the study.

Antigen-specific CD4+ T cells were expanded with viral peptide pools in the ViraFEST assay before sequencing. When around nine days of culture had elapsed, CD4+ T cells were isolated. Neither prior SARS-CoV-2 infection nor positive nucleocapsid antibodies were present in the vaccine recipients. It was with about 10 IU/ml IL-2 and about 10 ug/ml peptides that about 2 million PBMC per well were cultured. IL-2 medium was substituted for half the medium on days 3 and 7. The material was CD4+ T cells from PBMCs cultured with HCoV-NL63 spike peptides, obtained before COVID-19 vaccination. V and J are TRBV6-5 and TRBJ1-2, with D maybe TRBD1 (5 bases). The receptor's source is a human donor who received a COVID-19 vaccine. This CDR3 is CASSYSIVGGVGGYTF. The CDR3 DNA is TGTGCCAGCAGTTACTCGATAGTTGGGGGTGTTGGCGGCTACACCTTC.